The 21 T cell receptor beta chains listed next were all sequenced from one sample in a study of neurological immune-mediated disorders. Each CDR3 protein gets one entry after TCRdb re-called the 5' RACE reads with MiXCR. This sample has 50,000 to 55,000 distinct CDR3 sequences, with 10% found just once. The sequencing sample was made of PBMCs. The origin of the receptors is an older man with HTLV-1-associated myelopathy (HAM/TSP).

This clonotype was counted at least ten times. J is TRBJ2-4 and V is TRBV2, with 11 bases that match TRBD1. Germline-derived CDR1 and CDR2 are SNHLY and FYNNEI. Unmatched junction bases numbered 5, after V lost 6 bases and J lost 7 bases. The CDR3 spans 14 residues. The CDR3 protein is CASRRTGGMNIQYF. The CDR3 nucleotides read TGTGCCAGCAGAAGGACAGGGGGCATGAACATTCAGTACTTC.

This clonotype was detected ten times or more. The chain couples TRBV20-1 to TRBJ1-1; D is possibly TRBD1 (5 bases). V dropped 3 bases and J dropped 0 bases, with 14 bases sitting between them. In germline, CDR1 is DFQATT, CDR2 SNEGSKA (reference sequence). The length of the CDR3 is 15 residues. DNA for the CDR3: TGCAGTGCTAGGGGAGACAGACGCATGAACACTGAAGCTTTCTTT. It yields the protein CSARGDRRMNTEAFF.

This clonotype occurred many times. The genes are TRBV2 and TRBJ2-5; 8 positions agree with TRBD2. The CDR3 length is 15 residues. V lost 4 bases, J lost 0 bases, and 4 bases stayed unmatched. Germline values: CDR1 SNHLY, CDR2 FYNNEI. CDR3 coding DNA: TGTGCCAGCAGTGGTCAGGGACTAGACCAAGAGACCCAGTACTTC. It translates to CASSGQGLDQETQYF.

This clonotype appeared many times. The CDR3 DNA is TGTGCCAGCACCGACCCGGGACTAGCGGACCACTACGAGCAGTACTTC. Translation gives CASTDPGLADHYEQYF. This chain connects TRBV6-1 to TRBJ2-7; 11 bases are a match to TRBD2. V trimming: 7 bases; J trimming: 3 bases; junction bases outside the gene matches: 11. Germline assignment: CDR1 MNHNS and CDR2 SASEGT. The CDR3 sequence is 16 residues long.

This clonotype was recorded at least ten times. J is TRBJ2-7 and V is TRBV7-8; D may correspond to TRBD1 or TRBD2 (5 bases each). This CDR3 has 14 amino acids. In germline, CDR1 is SGHVS, CDR2 FQNEAQ. V was trimmed by 5 bases and J by 4 bases, leaving 15 bases between them. The DNA of the CDR3 is TGTGCCAGCAGCATGGGACCTACTTTGTACGAGCAGTACTTC. Protein: CASSMGPTLYEQYF.

This clonotype has at least ten counts. The chain is built from TRBV15 and TRBJ1-5; D unresolved. The length of the CDR3 is 14 residues. V was shortened by 4 bases and J by 11 bases, with 18 bases between the two germline ends. The V gene's germline CDR1 is LNHNV and CDR2 YYDKDF (reference sequence). CDR3 sequence: CATSIDKPEEAQHF. The CDR3 coding sequence is TGTGCCACCAGCATTGACAAGCCGGAGGAGGCCCAGCATTTT.

On this clonotype: Being one base from a much bigger clone, this may be a read error. The rearrangement uses TRBV6-2 or TRBV6-3 and TRBJ1-1, with D perhaps matching TRBD1 (5 bases). V lost 4 bases and J 3 bases, leaving 18 bases between the germline ends. The CDR3 length is 16 residues. Per the germline V gene, CDR1 is MNHEY and CDR2 is SVGEGT. CDR3 loop: CASSLFGRVGDTEAFF. The CDR3 nucleotides read TGTGCCAGCAGTTTATTCGGCAGGGTGGGGGACACTGAAGCTTTCTTT.

CDR3 DNA: TGTGCCAGCAGTTTGTCCCTTCATAGGGCCTACGAGCAGTACTTC. Its translation is CASSLSLHRAYEQYF. The gene calls are TRBV27 and TRBJ2-7; D gene unclear. CDR3 length equals 15 residues. V lost 3 bases, J lost 2 bases, and 14 bases lay in between. Germline CDR1 MNHEY, CDR2 SMNVEV (reference sequence).

The chain links TRBV5-1 to TRBJ1-2, with D unclear. The V end was cut by 0 bases, the J end by 3 bases, with 12 bases between. The CDR3 has 15 amino acids. The V gene's germline CDR1 is SGHRS and CDR2 YFSETQ. This chain's CDR3 is CASSLVNSGDYGYTF. The CDR3 nucleotides are TGCGCCAGCAGCTTGGTTAATAGCGGCGACTATGGCTACACCTTC. The variable domain in full, with the rest retrieved from reference TRBV5-1 and TRBJ1-2, is KAGVTQTPRYLIKTRGQQVTLSCSPISGHRSVSWYQQTPGQGLQFLFEYFSETQRNKGNFPGRFSGRQFSNSRSEMNVSTLELGDSALYLCASSLVNSGDYGYTFGSGTRLTVV.

This clonotype was detected ten times or more. V and J are TRBV29-1 and TRBJ2-7; TRBD2 agrees at 7 bases. The V gene's germline CDR1 is SQVTM and CDR2 ANQGSEA. The V and J ends lost 5 bases and 2 bases, in that order; junction bases with no gene match: 12. This CDR3 spans 15 amino acids. The CDR3: CSVYKGAGRTYEQYF. Written as DNA, the CDR3 is TGCAGCGTTTACAAAGGAGCGGGGCGCACCTACGAGCAGTACTTC.

Ten or more counts support this clonotype. The rearrangement joins TRBV20-1 to TRBJ1-2; a possible D gene is TRBD1 (6 bases). Trimming left V 6 bases short and J 6 bases short, with 17 bases between. The CDR3 loop spans 13 amino acids. Germline V CDR1 and CDR2: DFQATT, SNEGSKA (reference sequence). This chain's CDR3 is CSAPGHRNHGYTF. DNA of the CDR3: TGCAGTGCCCCGGGACATCGGAATCATGGCTACACCTTC.

Ten or more counts support this clonotype. The rearrangement links TRBV28 to TRBJ2-1; the D call may be TRBD1 or TRBD2 (5 bases each). V gave up 1 base and J gave up 5 bases, with 18 bases separating them. The germline gives CDR1 MDHEN, CDR2 SYDVKM. The CDR3 runs to 17 residues. This chain's CDR3 is CASSLFYRDPEDNEQFF. CDR3 nucleotide sequence: TGTGCCAGCAGTTTATTCTACCGGGACCCGGAGGACAATGAGCAGTTCTTC.

This clonotype appeared many times. The rearrangement links TRBV7-3 to TRBJ2-3; 12 bases match TRBD2. Germline-derived CDR1 and CDR2 are SGHTA and FQGTGA. The V and J ends lost 5 bases and 4 bases, in that order; junction bases with no gene match: 7. CDR3 length: 16 amino acids. CDR3 sequence: CASSLWTSGNADTQYF. The DNA for the CDR3 is TGTGCCAGCAGCCTTTGGACTAGCGGGAATGCAGATACGCAGTATTTT.

This clonotype was detected ten times or more. The chain joins TRBV7-2 to TRBJ1-4; 7 bases are shared with TRBD1. The junction had 6 bases not matched to a gene; V was cut back by 1 base and J by 4 bases. Germline V CDR1 and CDR2: SGHTA, FQGNSA. The CDR3 runs 16 residues. The CDR3 reads CASSLVRGQINEKLFF. CDR3 bases: TGTGCCAGCAGCTTAGTAAGGGGACAGATTAATGAAAAACTGTTTTTT.

This clonotype was seen at least ten times. The rearrangement links TRBV24-1 to TRBJ2-1; TRBD2 might be the D (5 bases). The CDR3 is made up of 18 amino acids. From germline, CDR1 is KGHDR and CDR2 SFDVKD. Between the trimmed V and J ends, which lost 5 bases and 0 bases, there was a span of 19 bases. For the CDR3, the DNA is TGTGCCACCAGTGCTACTTTAAGGACTTCGAGCTCCTACAATGAGCAGTTCTTC. It encodes CATSATLRTSSSYNEQFF.

This clonotype was seen ten or more times. The rearrangement joins TRBV4-1 to TRBJ2-7, with a weak D call TRBD2 (7 bases). Germline V gene lookup returns CDR1 MGHRA and CDR2 YSYEKL. This CDR3 spans 21 amino acids. Trimming took off 1 base at V and 3 bases at J, with 31 bases between the two ends. The CDR3 sequence: CASSQGIRSSWLPGGDYEQYF. The CDR3 nucleotides are TGCGCCAGCAGCCAAGGTATTCGGTCGAGCTGGTTGCCGGGGGGCGACTACGAGCAGTACTTC.

This clonotype was detected ten times or more. The J gene is TRBJ1-1, the V gene TRBV7-2; the D is unclear. Trimming shortened V by 4 bases and J by 0 bases, and 6 bases separated the two germline ends. CDR3 size: 13 residues. CDR1 and CDR2 (germline): SGHTA, FQGNSA. CDR3 residues: CASSSQLNTEAFF. The CDR3 coding sequence is TGTGCCAGCAGCTCACAGTTGAACACTGAAGCTTTCTTT.

The V gene is TRBV6-1, the J gene TRBJ1-5; the D gene is possibly TRBD1 (6 bases). There are 13 residues in the CDR3. V lost 4 bases and J 7 bases, leaving 11 bases between the germline ends. Germline values: CDR1 MNHNS, CDR2 SASEGT. CDR3 DNA: TGTGCCAGCAGTGGACAGGTCTGGCAGCCCCAGCATTTT. Encoded protein: CASSGQVWQPQHF.

This clonotype was recorded many times. The chain couples TRBV12-3 or TRBV12-4 to TRBJ1-6; 11 bases match TRBD1. The trim removed 3 bases at V and 7 bases at J, leaving 5 bases unmatched. The CDR3 contains 16 residues. This chain's CDR3 is CASSFGGDRGNSPLHF. The CDR3 region has the DNA TGTGCCAGCAGTTTTGGAGGGGACAGGGGGAATTCACCCCTCCACTTT.

The sample holds many counts of this clonotype. This chain connects TRBV7-9 to TRBJ2-7; possible D gene TRBD2, 5 bases. Germline V gives CDR1 SEHNR, CDR2 FQNEAQ (reference sequence). The V end was cut by 5 bases, the J end by 2 bases, with 10 bases between. The CDR3 extends over 13 amino acids. This CDR3 reads CASSPPGTYEQYF. In DNA, the CDR3 is TGTGCCAGCAGCCCGCCCGGGACCTACGAGCAGTACTTC.

On this clonotype: A read error may be the cause here, since a much bigger clone is one base away. The rearrangement joins TRBV2 to TRBJ2-3; D not resolved. This CDR3 has 13 amino acids. CDR1 SNHLY and CDR2 FYNNEI come from the germline V gene. Here the CDR3 DNA reads TGTGCCCGCAGAGAGGACGTCACAGATACGCAGTATTTT. Its protein product is CARREDVTDTQYF.